The 23 T cell receptor beta chains below come from one sample, sequenced in a study of glioma-infiltrating T cells after dendritic cell vaccination. This sample's time point: after dendritic cell vaccination, including at tumor progression/relapse. This table comes from immunoSEQ multiplex PCR, and its TCRdb copy is limited to in-frame clones, with some not included. The data contain tens of thousands of clones, around 90% of them singletons. Here the sequenced sample was blood, taken after dendritic cell vaccination. The receptors were sampled from a human donor with glioblastoma.

V usage is TRBV6-5 and J usage is TRBJ2-5, with D possibly being TRBD2 (5 bases). This CDR3 has 14 amino acids. V was pared by 7 bases and J by 1 base, with 13 bases between. In germline, CDR1 is MNHEY, CDR2 SVGAGI. The CDR3: CASNDGGTQETQYF. The DNA of the CDR3 is TGTGCCAGCAACGACGGAGGAACCCAAGAGACCCAGTACTTC.

This sequence joins TRBV7-9 and TRBJ2-5, with 10 bases aligning to TRBD1. Trimming took 0 bases from V and 1 from J; bases not matched to a gene: 2. Germline V lookup: CDR1 SEHNR, CDR2 FQNEAQ (reference sequence). This CDR3 has 16 amino acids. CDR3 nucleotide sequence: TGTGCCAGCAGCTTAGCGCGGGACAGGGGCCAAGAGACCCAGTACTTC. Amino acid sequence: CASSLARDRGQETQYF.

The V and J genes are TRBV19 and TRBJ1-1; D unclear. Germline values: CDR1 LNHDA, CDR2 SQIVND (reference sequence). CDR3 size: 16 residues. Trimming took off 3 bases at V and 4 bases at J, with 18 bases between the two ends. In DNA, the CDR3 is TGTGCCAGTAGTATGGTTCTAGGAGGGTATGGCACTGAAGCTTTCTTT. Its translation: CASSMVLGGYGTEAFF.

The chain uses TRBV7-3 and TRBJ2-1; 12 nucleotides align to TRBD2. J gave up 5 bases and V 5 bases, and 4 bases lay outside the gene matches. Germline values: CDR1 SGHTA, CDR2 FQGTGA. The CDR3 has 15 amino acids. The CDR3 spells CASSPSGRANNEQFF. In DNA, the CDR3 is TGTGCCAGCAGCCCTAGCGGGAGGGCCAACAATGAGCAGTTCTTC.

This clone was seen only once. This chain uses TRBV2 with TRBJ2-6; 8 bases line up with TRBD2. J was trimmed by 0 bases and V by 7 bases; bases with no gene match: 5. This CDR3 spans 16 amino acids. In germline, CDR1 is SNHLY, CDR2 FYNNEI. The CDR3 here is CASTGGGSSGANVLTF. CDR3 DNA sequence: TGTGCCAGCACGGGCGGGGGGAGCTCTGGGGCCAACGTCCTGACTTTC.

This chain connects TRBV19 to TRBJ1-1; D is ambiguous. V was clipped by 8 bases and J by 4 bases, with 14 bases between them. Per germline, CDR1 LNHDA and CDR2 SQIVND (reference sequence). The CDR3 loop spans 13 amino acids. The chain's CDR3 is CASQTAGGTEAFF. CDR3 in DNA: TGTGCCAGTCAAACCGCGGGAGGCACTGAAGCTTTCTTT.

In this sample, this clone turned up once. The V gene is TRBV2, the J gene TRBJ1-5, with 10 bases matching TRBD1. J was trimmed by 8 bases and V by 4 bases; bases with no gene match: 11. This CDR3 has 16 amino acids. The V gene's germline CDR1 is SNHLY and CDR2 FYNNEI. CDR3 sequence: CASSVPYGTGVEPQHF. The CDR3 nucleotides are TGTGCCAGCAGTGTCCCCTATGGGACAGGGGTCGAGCCCCAGCATTTT.

The V and J genes are TRBV11-3 and TRBJ2-2; tentatively, D is TRBD2 (6 bases). From germline, CDR1 is SGHNT and CDR2 YENEEA. With 2 bases removed from V and 2 bases from J, the gap between germline ends came to 9 bases. The length of the CDR3 is 15 residues. CDR3 sequence: CASSLSGVNTGELFF. The CDR3 DNA sequence: TGTGCCAGCAGCTTATCGGGGGTCAACACCGGGGAGCTGTTTTTT.

V gene TRBV6-5 combines with J gene TRBJ2-7; D is perhaps TRBD1 (5 bases). V lost 0 bases and J lost 4, with 16 bases in between. The CDR3 runs to 16 residues. Per germline, CDR1 MNHEY and CDR2 SVGAGI. The CDR3 sequence is CASSYSQGVDGYEQYF. The CDR3 nucleotides are TGTGCCAGCAGTTACTCCCAAGGGGTCGATGGTTACGAGCAGTACTTC.

The genes are TRBV28 and TRBJ1-5; D is ambiguous. The CDR3 consists of 14 residues. V lost 5 bases, J lost 7 bases, and 15 bases lay in between. The germline gives CDR1 MDHEN, CDR2 SYDVKM. The CDR3 DNA is TGTGCCAGCAGTCTCATCCCGGGCGGGCAGCCCCAGCATTTT. Protein: CASSLIPGGQPQHF.

The chain joins TRBV19 to TRBJ2-2; 13 bases map to TRBD2. Germline assignment: CDR1 LNHDA and CDR2 SQIVND (reference sequence). Trimming removed 2 bases from V and 7 bases from J; junction bases left unmatched: 7. The CDR3 loop spans 17 amino acids. CDR3 coding DNA: TGTGCCAGTAGTATAAACGGACTAGCGGGGGCTCTCGGGGAGCTGTTTTTT. The encoded protein is CASSINGLAGALGELFF.

The chain carries TRBV15 and TRBJ2-2, with D uncertain. Germline values: CDR1 LNHNV, CDR2 YYDKDF (reference sequence). V shed 0 bases and J shed 5 bases, with 7 bases lying between them. This CDR3 is 14 amino acids long. The CDR3 sequence: CATSRDPETGELFF. The DNA for the CDR3 is TGTGCCACCAGCAGAGATCCGGAGACCGGGGAGCTGTTTTTT. Full variable domain (rest looked up from reference TRBV15 and TRBJ2-2): DAMVIQNPRYQVTQFGKPVTLSCSQTLNHNVMYWYQQKSSQAPKLLFHYYDKDFNNEADTPDNFQSRRPNTSFCFLDIRSPGLGDTAMYLCATSRDPETGELFFGEGSRLTVL.

The chain carries TRBV7-6 and TRBJ2-1, with a tentative D call TRBD2 (7 bases). CDR3 length: 14 residues. Trimming left V 10 bases short and J 4 bases short, with 17 bases between. Germline CDR1 SGHVS, CDR2 FNYEAQ. CDR3 sequence reads: CATGDIGGYNEQFF. The CDR3 bases are TGTGCCACAGGGGACATCGGGGGGTACAATGAGCAGTTCTTC.

The V call is TRBV7-6, the J call TRBJ2-7; the match to TRBD2 covers 7 bases. Germline V lookup: CDR1 SGHVS, CDR2 FNYEAQ. The CDR3 covers 13 residues. The ends lost 8 bases at V and 3 bases at J; junction bases unmatched: 7. CDR3 loop: CASAAGRDYEQYF. The CDR3 DNA sequence: TGTGCCAGCGCGGCGGGGAGGGACTACGAGCAGTACTTC.

This clone occurred once. The chain couples TRBV5-1 to TRBJ2-3, with TRBD2 matching 9 bases. Per the germline V gene, CDR1 is SGHRS and CDR2 is YFSETQ. The CDR3 consists of 17 residues. Trimming removed 5 bases from V and 4 bases from J; junction bases left unmatched: 14. The CDR3 region is CASSGGVAGGPADTQYF. The CDR3 DNA is TGCGCCAGCAGTGGTGGAGTTGCGGGAGGGCCGGCAGATACGCAGTATTTT.

With regard to this clone: The junction does not match germline at one end; this may be a read error. The CDR3 DNA sequence: TGTGCCAGCAGCCCAGACAGAGGGGGACGGAATTTT. It codes for CASSPDRGGRNF. The V gene is TRBV7-8, the J gene TRBJ1-4, with a tentative D call TRBD1 (6 bases). The CDR3 spans 12 residues. The germline V gene encodes CDR1 SGHVS and CDR2 FQNEAQ.

This chain links TRBV6-5 with TRBJ1-1; possible D gene TRBD1, 6 bases. Germline V gene data show CDR1 as MNHEY and CDR2 as SVGAGI. CDR3 size: 14 residues. The V end lost 2 bases, the J end lost 0 bases, and 7 bases lay between the germline ends. CDR3 nucleotide sequence: TGTGCCAGCAGTTACGGGACACTGAACACTGAAGCTTTCTTT. This codes for CASSYGTLNTEAFF.

This clone was observed a handful of times. J is TRBJ1-4 and V is TRBV20-1, with D hard to call. Germline values: CDR1 DFQATT, CDR2 SNEGSKA (reference sequence). The ends were cut back, 2 bases at V and 7 bases at J, with 5 bases in the middle. This CDR3 has 11 residues. The CDR3 DNA sequence: TGCAGTGCTAGAAACTCTGAAAAACTGTTTTTT. Its protein product is CSARNSEKLFF.

CDR3 amino acids: CASSLQGNGYEQFF. The CDR3 nucleotides are TGCGCCAGCAGCTTGCAGGGGAACGGCTATGAGCAGTTCTTC. V gene TRBV5-1 combines with J gene TRBJ2-1; D is possibly TRBD1 (6 bases). Trimming took 1 base from V and 8 from J, leaving 13 bases between them. This CDR3 is built from 14 residues. Germline CDR1 is SGHRS and CDR2 is YFSETQ.

This clone was found a few times. J is TRBJ1-1 and V is TRBV19; 8 positions agree with TRBD1. With V trimmed by 10 bases and J by 6 bases, 7 bases remained unmatched. The CDR3 loop spans 12 amino acids. CDR1 and CDR2 (germline): LNHDA, SQIVND (reference sequence). The CDR3 sequence: CATGQGWAEAFF. As DNA, the CDR3 is TGTGCCACAGGACAGGGCTGGGCTGAAGCTTTCTTT.

This chain links TRBV10-3 with TRBJ2-7, with TRBD1 matching 10 bases. This CDR3 is built from 13 residues. Germline V gene sequence: CDR1 ENHRY, CDR2 SYGVKD. The ends lost 8 bases at V and 4 bases at J; junction bases unmatched: 5. The CDR3 loop is CAIRDRGLYEQYF. The DNA for the CDR3 is TGTGCCATCCGGGACAGGGGTTTGTACGAGCAGTACTTC.

J is TRBJ1-1 and V is TRBV5-4; TRBD1 matches 7 bases. The CDR3 spans 15 residues. Germline V gives CDR1 SGHNT, CDR2 YYREEE (reference sequence). V trimming: 3 bases; J trimming: 2 bases; junction bases outside the gene matches: 7. The CDR3 loop is CASSSTGVTNTEAFF. The CDR3 DNA reads TGTGCCAGCAGCTCCACAGGGGTTACAAACACTGAAGCTTTCTTT.

This chain connects TRBV7-8 to TRBJ2-3; the match to TRBD1 covers 7 bases. The V gene end was trimmed by 1 base and the J gene end by 4 bases; junction bases not matched to a gene: 8. There are 16 residues in the CDR3. Germline CDR1 is SGHVS and CDR2 is FQNEAQ. The CDR3 DNA reads as TGTGCCAGCAGCTTAGGTACGGTGCAGGGGGCAGATACGCAGTATTTT. This translates into CASSLGTVQGADTQYF.